This T cell receptor beta chain was captured in a study of blood T cell repertoires in COVID-19. Whole-study context: The United States, Italy and Spain supplied acute and convalescent COVID-19 samples.

V was shortened by 0 bases and J by 8 bases, with 7 bases between the two germline ends. Germline V lookup: CDR1 DFQATT, CDR2 SNEGSKA (reference sequence). The CDR3 sequence is 11 residues long. Per the original data handling: From reference gene primer amplification, estimates of nucleated cell counts were derived. Clones were read by immunoSEQ multiplex PCR, and TCRdb kept only the in-frame ones, dropping some. V and J calls plus clone size are reproduced from that table; the DNA served to infer D and trimming. In the table there are some 120,000 clones, around 85% of which are singletons. The receptor comes from a man in his sixties with acute or convalescent COVID-19. Material: peripheral blood. This sequence joins TRBV20-1 and TRBJ1-2; D gene ambiguous. This chain's CDR3 is CSARDRLGYTF. CDR3 DNA sequence: TGCAGTGCTAGAGATCGTCTAGGCTACACCTTC.